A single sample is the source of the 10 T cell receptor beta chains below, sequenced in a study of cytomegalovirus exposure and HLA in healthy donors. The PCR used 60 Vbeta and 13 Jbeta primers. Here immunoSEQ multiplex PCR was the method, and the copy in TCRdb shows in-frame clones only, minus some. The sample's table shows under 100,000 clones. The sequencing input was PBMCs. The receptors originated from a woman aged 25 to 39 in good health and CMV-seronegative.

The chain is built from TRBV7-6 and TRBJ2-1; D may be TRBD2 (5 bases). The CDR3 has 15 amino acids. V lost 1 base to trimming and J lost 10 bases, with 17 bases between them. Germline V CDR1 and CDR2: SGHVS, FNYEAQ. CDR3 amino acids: CASSLEGRLTGEQFF. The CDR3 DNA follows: TGTGCCAGCAGCTTAGAAGGACGTCTGACGGGAGAGCAGTTCTTC.

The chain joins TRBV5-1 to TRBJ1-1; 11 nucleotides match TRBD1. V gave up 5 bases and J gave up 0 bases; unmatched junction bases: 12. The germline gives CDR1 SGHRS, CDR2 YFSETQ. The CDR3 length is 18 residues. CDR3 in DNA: TGCGCCAGCAGTTGGGTCCCGGGACAGGGGGTAGTGAACACTGAAGCTTTCTTT. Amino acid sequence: CASSWVPGQGVVNTEAFF.

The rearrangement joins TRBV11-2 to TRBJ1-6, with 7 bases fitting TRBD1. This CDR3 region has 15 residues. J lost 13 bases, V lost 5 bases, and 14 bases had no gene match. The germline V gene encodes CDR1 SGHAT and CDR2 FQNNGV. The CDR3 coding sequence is TGTGCCAGCAGCCGATTAGGGACAGACTTCATGCCCCTCCACTTT. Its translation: CASSRLGTDFMPLHF.

CDR3 DNA sequence: TGTGCCAGCAGCCCAATATACCAGAGGAGCGAGCAGTACTTC. It yields the protein CASSPIYQRSEQYF. The rearrangement uses TRBV7-6 and TRBJ2-7; no definite D call. This CDR3 is built from 14 residues. V gave up 5 bases and J gave up 6 bases, with 17 bases separating them. Germline-derived CDR1 and CDR2 are SGHVS and FNYEAQ.

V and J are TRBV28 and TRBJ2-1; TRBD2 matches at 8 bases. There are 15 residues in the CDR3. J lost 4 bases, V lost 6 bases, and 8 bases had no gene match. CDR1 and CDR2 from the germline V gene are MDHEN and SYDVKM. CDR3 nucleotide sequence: TGTGCCAGCAGCTACTCACTAGCGGATTACAATGAGCAGTTCTTC. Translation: CASSYSLADYNEQFF.

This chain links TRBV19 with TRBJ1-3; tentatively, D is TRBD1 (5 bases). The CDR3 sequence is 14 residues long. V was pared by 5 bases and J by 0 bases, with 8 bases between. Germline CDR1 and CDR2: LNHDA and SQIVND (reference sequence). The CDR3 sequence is CASSQDSSGNTIYF. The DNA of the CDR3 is TGTGCCAGTAGTCAAGACAGCTCTGGAAACACCATATATTTT.

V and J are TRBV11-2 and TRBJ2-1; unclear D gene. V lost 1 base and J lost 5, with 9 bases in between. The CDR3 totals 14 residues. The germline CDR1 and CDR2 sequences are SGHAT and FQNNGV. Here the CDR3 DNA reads TGTGCCAGCAGCTTAGTGGCTGCAAACAATGAGCAGTTCTTC. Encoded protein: CASSLVAANNEQFF.

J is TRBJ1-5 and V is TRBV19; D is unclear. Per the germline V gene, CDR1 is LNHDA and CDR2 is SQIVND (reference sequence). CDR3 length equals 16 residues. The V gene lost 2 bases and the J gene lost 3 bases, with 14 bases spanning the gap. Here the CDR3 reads CASSIIFGQHNQPQHF. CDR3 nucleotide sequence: TGTGCCAGTAGTATAATTTTTGGGCAACACAATCAGCCCCAGCATTTT.

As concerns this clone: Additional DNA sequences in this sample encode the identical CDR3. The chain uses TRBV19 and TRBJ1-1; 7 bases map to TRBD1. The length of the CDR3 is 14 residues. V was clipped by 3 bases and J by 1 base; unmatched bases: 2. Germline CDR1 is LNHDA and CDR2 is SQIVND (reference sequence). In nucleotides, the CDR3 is TGTGCCAGTAGTATCCCAGGGGGGAACACTGAAGCTTTCTTT. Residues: CASSIPGGNTEAFF. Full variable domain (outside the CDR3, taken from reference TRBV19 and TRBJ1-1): DGGITQSPKYLFRKEGQNVTLSCEQNLNHDAMYWYRQDPGQGLRLIYYSQIVNDFQKGDIAEGYSVSREKKESFPLTVTSAQKNPTAFYLCASSIPGGNTEAFFGQGTRLTVV.

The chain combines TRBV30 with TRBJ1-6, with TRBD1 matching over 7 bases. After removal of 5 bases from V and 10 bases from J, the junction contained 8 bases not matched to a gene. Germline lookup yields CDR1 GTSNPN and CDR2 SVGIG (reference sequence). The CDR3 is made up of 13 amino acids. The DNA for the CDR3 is TGTGCCTGGGGGGGACAGCCGGGCTCACCCCTCCACTTT. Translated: CAWGGQPGSPLHF.